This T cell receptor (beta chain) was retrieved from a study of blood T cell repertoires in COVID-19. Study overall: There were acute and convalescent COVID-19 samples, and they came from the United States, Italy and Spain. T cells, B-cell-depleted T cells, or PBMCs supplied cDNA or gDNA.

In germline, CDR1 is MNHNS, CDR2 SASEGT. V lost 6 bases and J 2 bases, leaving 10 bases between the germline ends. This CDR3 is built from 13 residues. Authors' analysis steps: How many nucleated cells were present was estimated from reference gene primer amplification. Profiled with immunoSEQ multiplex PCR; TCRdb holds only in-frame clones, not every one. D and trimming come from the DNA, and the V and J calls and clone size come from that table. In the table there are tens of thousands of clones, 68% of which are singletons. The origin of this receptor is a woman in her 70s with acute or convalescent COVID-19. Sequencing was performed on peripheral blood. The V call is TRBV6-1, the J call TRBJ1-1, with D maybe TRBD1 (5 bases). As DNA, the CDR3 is TGTGCCAGCAGGGACAAGTCCAACACTGAAGCTTTCTTT. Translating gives CASRDKSNTEAFF.